Shown below are 31 T cell receptor beta chains from a single sample sequenced in a study of Tregs in tolerant kidney transplant recipients. Only in-frame clones appear in the TCRdb table, and some are missing; sequencing was by immunoSEQ multiplex PCR. The data contain about 15,000 clones, approximately 55% of them singletons. Their target antigens are unknown. Recipient PBMCs carried a CFSE label and met irradiated graft donor PBMCs for 6 days before FACS sorting. Sample: CD4+ T cells from blood cultured with allogeneic cells, taken before the transplant. Receptors originate from a human patient who received a combined kidney and bone marrow transplant.

The chain recombines TRBV10-3 with TRBJ1-1, with 9 positions matching TRBD1. CDR3 length: 17 amino acids. Trimming at V came to 6 bases and at J to 0 bases, leaving 11 bases not matched to a gene. Germline V CDR1 and CDR2: ENHRY, SYGVKD. The CDR3 is CAISGGQGAVLNTEAFF. The DNA of the CDR3 is TGTGCCATCAGCGGGGGACAGGGAGCCGTCTTGAACACTGAAGCTTTCTTT.

The chain links TRBV7-6 to TRBJ2-3, with TRBD1 as a possible D gene (6 bases). Germline CDR1 SGHVS, CDR2 FNYEAQ. This CDR3 region has 15 residues. V dropped 0 bases and J dropped 6 bases, with 13 bases sitting between them. CDR3 loop: CASSLAITGSDTQYF. The DNA of the CDR3 is TGTGCCAGCAGCTTAGCGATAACAGGGTCGGATACGCAGTATTTT.

The chain links TRBV11-3 to TRBJ2-1; D gene ambiguous. The CDR3 sequence is 15 residues long. Between the trimmed V and J ends, which lost 0 bases and 7 bases, there was a span of 13 bases. CDR1 and CDR2 (germline): SGHNT, YENEEA. The CDR3 loop is CASSLDETRYNEQFF. The CDR3 DNA sequence: TGTGCCAGCAGCTTAGATGAGACTCGATATAATGAGCAGTTCTTC.

CDR3 in amino acids: CASSQVWETSGSYEQYF. The CDR3 bases are TGCGCCAGCAGCCAAGTATGGGAGACTAGCGGGAGCTACGAGCAGTACTTC. This chain joins TRBV4-1 and TRBJ2-7; TRBD2 aligns across 12 bases. CDR1 and CDR2 (germline): MGHRA, YSYEKL. The J segment lost 3 bases and the V segment lost 1 base, leaving 7 bases of the junction unmatched. The CDR3 consists of 17 residues.

This clone was found a few times. At one end, the junction sequence differs from germline, possibly due to a read error. This sample includes further DNA sequences coding for the same CDR3. J is TRBJ1-6 and V is TRBV28; 9 bases match TRBD1. The CDR3 covers 16 residues. From germline, CDR1 is MDHEN and CDR2 SYDVKM. The CDR3 sequence is CASSRQGGSYNSPLHF. CDR3 coding DNA: TGTGCCAGCAGCAGACAGGGGGGCTCCTATAATTCCCCCCTCCACTTT. Looking up the rest from reference TRBV28 and TRBJ1-6 gives the full variable domain: DVKVTQSSRYLVKRTGEKVFLECVQDMDHENMFWYRQDPGLGLRLIYFSYDVKMKEKGDIPEGYSVSREKKERFSLILESASTNQTSMYLCASSRQGGSYNSPLHFGNGTRLTVT.

The gene calls are TRBV9 and TRBJ2-1, with 14 positions matching TRBD2. V lost 2 bases to trimming and J lost 7 bases; unmatched junction nucleotides: 8. CDR1 and CDR2 from the germline V gene are SGDLS and YYNGEE. This CDR3 has 17 amino acids. CDR3 coding DNA: TGTGCCAGCAGCGTCTCGACTAGCGGGAGGGCCGGGAATGAGCAGTTCTTC. It translates to CASSVSTSGRAGNEQFF.

By proportion, this clone is medium-sized. J is TRBJ2-7 and V is TRBV7-3, with D possibly being TRBD2 (5 bases). This CDR3 region has 13 residues. Germline V gene lookup returns CDR1 SGHTA and CDR2 FQGTGA. V shed 2 bases and J shed 0 bases, with 5 bases lying between them. CDR3 DNA: TGTGCCAGCAGCTTAGCGGGCTCCTACGAGCAGTACTTC. Translation: CASSLAGSYEQYF.

The CDR3 here is CASSYRGGDTEAFF. For the CDR3, the DNA is TGTGCCAGCAGTTACCGCGGGGGGGATACTGAAGCTTTCTTT. J is TRBJ1-1 and V is TRBV6-6, with D possibly TRBD1 on 5 matching bases. The CDR3 runs to 14 residues. Germline assignment: CDR1 MNHNY and CDR2 SVGAGI (reference sequence). Trimming took 2 bases from V and 5 from J, leaving 12 bases between them.

The genes are TRBV5-1 and TRBJ2-7; the match to TRBD2 covers 10 bases. This CDR3 has 18 residues. V shed 0 bases and J 0 bases; nucleotides not matched to a gene: 9. Germline lookup yields CDR1 SGHRS and CDR2 YFSETQ. CDR3 region: CASSLGPSGGASSYEQYF. CDR3 in DNA: TGCGCCAGCAGCTTGGGCCCCAGCGGGGGGGCGAGCTCCTACGAGCAGTACTTC.

This chain uses TRBV5-1 with TRBJ2-5, with TRBD2 as a possible D gene (6 bases). The germline V and J ends were trimmed by 2 bases and 5 bases, with 13 bases remaining between them. The CDR3 contains 14 residues. Germline loops: CDR1 SGHRS, CDR2 YFSETQ. CDR3: CASSLGRRDETQYF. Here the CDR3 DNA reads TGCGCCAGCAGCTTAGGTCGGCGGGATGAGACCCAGTACTTC.

The CDR3 coding sequence is TGTGCCAGCAGCAGCAAACAGGGGATCGGGGAGCTGTTTTTT. Its translation: CASSSKQGIGELFF. The chain couples TRBV7-2 to TRBJ2-2, with 7 nucleotides matching TRBD1. The CDR3 spans 14 residues. Germline assignment: CDR1 SGHTA and CDR2 FQGNSA. Losses at the gene ends were 5 bases for V and 7 bases for J; bases not matched to a gene: 7.

This clone was seen just once. The chain is built from TRBV6-6 and TRBJ2-4; D gene unclear. The V end lost 8 bases, the J end lost 9 bases, and 17 bases lay between the germline ends. The CDR3 spans 13 residues. Germline V gene sequence: CDR1 MNHNY, CDR2 SVGAGI (reference sequence). The CDR3 is CASSTSTLSIQYF. The CDR3 bases are TGTGCCAGCTCCACCTCCACCCTTAGCATTCAGTACTTC.

This clone was detected a few times. This chain uses TRBV18 with TRBJ2-3, with D tentatively TRBD1 (5 bases). Germline lookup yields CDR1 KGHSH and CDR2 LQKENI. V lost 3 bases and J lost 0, with 10 bases in between. The CDR3 is made up of 15 amino acids. Here the CDR3 DNA reads TGTGCCAGCTCACCCGACAGATTTAGCACAGATACGCAGTATTTT. Amino acids: CASSPDRFSTDTQYF.

This chain joins TRBV5-6 and TRBJ2-5, with no clear D. Per germline, CDR1 SGHDT and CDR2 YYEEEE. There are 12 residues in the CDR3. Trimming left V 4 bases short and J 4 bases short, with 8 bases between. The CDR3 loop reads CASSPSPETQYF. CDR3 coding DNA: TGTGCCAGCAGCCCCTCCCCAGAGACCCAGTACTTC.

The table lists this clone with a few counts. This rearrangement joins TRBV7-9 to TRBJ1-2, with D possibly being TRBD1 (5 bases). V was clipped by 0 bases and J by 8 bases, with 10 bases between them. This CDR3 spans 13 amino acids. Germline-derived CDR1 and CDR2 are SEHNR and FQNEAQ (reference sequence). CDR3 sequence (DNA): TGTGCCAGCAGCTTAGCAGGGGCGGTGGGCTACACCTTC. Its protein product is CASSLAGAVGYTF.

The chain joins TRBV14 to TRBJ2-1; no clear D. This CDR3 comprises 11 residues. With 4 bases removed from V and 14 bases from J, the gap between germline ends came to 12 bases. The germline V gene has CDR1 SGHDN and CDR2 FVKESK. CDR3 amino acids: CASSLTQDKFF. The CDR3 bases are TGTGCCAGCAGCCTAACCCAGGATAAGTTCTTC.

This clone was seen more than once but under ten times. This chain uses TRBV6-6 with TRBJ1-6; tentatively, D is TRBD1 (6 bases). V lost 5 bases, J lost 9 bases, and 11 bases lay in between. The CDR3 runs 13 residues. In germline, CDR1 is MNHNY, CDR2 SVGAGI (reference sequence). The CDR3: CASSQDRPSPLHF. CDR3 DNA: TGTGCCAGCAGTCAAGACAGGCCTTCACCCCTCCACTTT.

The chain employs TRBV6-5 and TRBJ1-2; D gene unclear. The CDR3 has 13 amino acids. The V end lost 6 bases, the J end lost 4 bases, and 12 bases lay between the germline ends. CDR1 MNHEY and CDR2 SVGAGI come from the germline V gene. CDR3 region: CASSPGDFYGYTF. The CDR3 coding sequence is TGTGCCAGCAGCCCCGGGGATTTCTATGGCTACACCTTC.

This clone turned up a few times. The rearrangement links TRBV30 to TRBJ1-2; TRBD1 matches 10 bases. Germline lookup yields CDR1 GTSNPN and CDR2 SVGIG (reference sequence). The CDR3 is 16 residues long. The ends lost 2 bases at V and 5 bases at J; junction bases unmatched: 11. The CDR3 sequence: CAWSRRPRGQGYGYTF. The DNA of the CDR3 is TGTGCCTGGAGTCGCAGACCCCGGGGACAGGGGTATGGCTACACCTTC.

This CDR3 is CASSKGLHTQRDGTDTQYF. In nucleotides, the CDR3 is TGTGCCAGCAGCAAAGGACTTCATACCCAGCGGGACGGGACAGATACGCAGTATTTT. The gene calls are TRBV21-1 and TRBJ2-3; the D segment call TRBD2 is taken from the table without a DNA check. TRBV21-1 is a listed pseudogene. This CDR3 region has 19 residues.

The chain employs TRBV30 and TRBJ1-1, with D unclear. The CDR3 consists of 15 residues. V was shortened by 2 bases and J by 0 bases, with 13 bases between the two germline ends. Germline V gives CDR1 GTSNPN, CDR2 SVGIG (reference sequence). CDR3 DNA sequence: TGTGCCTGGAGTCACAGTGGGAGCATGAACACTGAAGCTTTCTTT. Protein sequence: CAWSHSGSMNTEAFF.

The V call is TRBV18, the J call TRBJ2-1, with 7 positions matching TRBD1. Germline V gives CDR1 KGHSH, CDR2 LQKENI. J was trimmed by 0 bases and V by 6 bases; bases with no gene match: 5. The CDR3 has 15 amino acids. For the CDR3, the DNA is TGTGCCAGCTCGCTCGGGGACAGCTCCTACAATGAGCAGTTCTTC. Protein sequence: CASSLGDSSYNEQFF.

This clone showed up just a few times. The chain couples TRBV19 to TRBJ2-1; D uncertain. Between the trimmed V and J ends, which lost 1 base and 3 bases, there was a span of 10 bases. CDR1 is LNHDA and CDR2 is SQIVND in the germline V gene (reference sequence). The CDR3 is 15 residues long. This CDR3 reads CASSIVGRGYNEQFF. CDR3 sequence (DNA): TGTGCCAGTAGTATAGTCGGCAGAGGCTACAATGAGCAGTTCTTC.

This clone was seen more than once but under ten times. The rearrangement joins TRBV7-9 to TRBJ1-1; D is perhaps TRBD1 (5 bases). Germline CDR1 SEHNR, CDR2 FQNEAQ (reference sequence). The CDR3 sequence is 13 residues long. The V end was cut by 5 bases, the J end by 8 bases, with 15 bases between. CDR3 nucleotides: TGTGCCAGCAGCACCCCCCGGGGGGGAGAAGCTTTCTTT. This codes for CASSTPRGGEAFF.

The chain employs TRBV7-3 and TRBJ1-2, with D tentatively TRBD1 (6 bases). The CDR3 has 13 residues. With 0 bases removed from V and 6 bases from J, the gap between germline ends came to 8 bases. CDR1 is SGHTA and CDR2 is FQGTGA in the germline V gene. DNA of the CDR3: TGTGCCAGCAGCTTAACAGGACAGAATGGCTACACCTTC. Protein product: CASSLTGQNGYTF.

J is TRBJ1-1 and V is TRBV5-5; D is undetermined. Germline CDR1 SGHKS, CDR2 YYEKEE (reference sequence). The V end lost 1 base, the J end lost 9 bases, and 13 bases lay between the germline ends. CDR3 size: 13 residues. The CDR3 DNA sequence: TGTGCCAGCAGCTTGACAACACCAGTTCAAGCTTTCTTT. The encoded protein is CASSLTTPVQAFF. Combining the CDR3 with reference TRBV5-5 and TRBJ1-1 gives the whole variable domain DAGVTQSPTHLIKTRGQQVTLRCSPISGHKSVSWYQQVLGQGPQFIFQYYEKEERGRGNFPDRFSARQFPNYSSELNVNALLLGDSALYLCASSLTTPVQAFFGQGTRLTVV.

This clone was seen a few times. The V and J genes are TRBV27 and TRBJ2-7, with 7 bases that match TRBD1. CDR1 and CDR2 (germline): MNHEY, SMNVEV (reference sequence). The CDR3 is 13 residues long. V lost 6 bases to trimming and J lost 2 bases; unmatched junction nucleotides: 4. The CDR3: CASRPTGTYEQYF. The CDR3 DNA reads TGTGCCAGCAGACCGACAGGGACCTACGAGCAGTACTTC.

This clone was observed a few times. Written as DNA, the CDR3 is TGTGCCAGCAGGTCCGAAAGGACAGATTCCCACGAGCAGTACTTC. It specifies CASRSERTDSHEQYF. The chain recombines TRBV6-1 with TRBJ2-7, with D maybe TRBD1 (6 bases). This CDR3 has 15 amino acids. Trimming pared 6 bases from V and 5 bases from J, leaving 20 bases between. Germline V gene lookup returns CDR1 MNHNS and CDR2 SASEGT.

This clone is deemed medium-sized (0.01 to 0.1%). V is TRBV2 and J is TRBJ2-7; no reliable D call. Germline values: CDR1 SNHLY, CDR2 FYNNEI. The CDR3 has 13 residues. V was trimmed by 7 bases and J by 3 bases, leaving 13 bases between them. CDR3 residues: CASTRGRLYEQYF. The CDR3 DNA reads TGTGCCAGCACCCGAGGTCGACTCTACGAGCAGTACTTC.

This clone was recorded a few times. The CDR3, as DNA: TGTGCCAGCAGTTTGAAGCGGGGGGGCACCTACGAGCAGTACTTC. It translates to CASSLKRGGTYEQYF. This chain joins TRBV6-6 and TRBJ2-7; 10 bases line up with TRBD2. The CDR3 has 15 residues. Losses at the gene ends were 4 bases for V and 2 bases for J; bases not matched to a gene: 5. Germline V gene sequence: CDR1 MNHNY, CDR2 SVGAGI (reference sequence).

The chain has TRBV6-1 and TRBJ2-1, with D perhaps matching TRBD2 (5 bases). V lost 8 bases, J lost 0 bases, and 8 bases lay in between. Per the germline V gene, CDR1 is MNHNS and CDR2 is SASEGT. The CDR3 extends over 13 amino acids. CDR3 protein: CASGLSSYNEQFF. The CDR3 DNA reads as TGTGCCAGCGGACTCAGCTCCTACAATGAGCAGTTCTTC.